This TCR beta chain was captured by sequencing in a study of blood T cell repertoires in COVID-19. Germline V lookup: CDR1 DFQATT, CDR2 SNEGSKA (reference sequence). The CDR3 covers 12 residues. V lost 3 bases and J lost 2, with 7 bases in between. This table comes from immunoSEQ multiplex PCR, and its TCRdb copy is limited to in-frame clones, with some not included. The data hold 85,000 to 110,000 clones, with about 90% observed a single time. The sequenced sample was peripheral blood. The chain uses TRBV20-1 and TRBJ1-2; perhaps TRBD1 as D (5 bases). This clonotype was obtained from a human donor in a cohort sampled during active COVID-19. The CDR3 sequence is CSASQGNYGYTF. The DNA for the CDR3 is TGCAGTGCTAGTCAGGGAAACTATGGCTACACCTTC.